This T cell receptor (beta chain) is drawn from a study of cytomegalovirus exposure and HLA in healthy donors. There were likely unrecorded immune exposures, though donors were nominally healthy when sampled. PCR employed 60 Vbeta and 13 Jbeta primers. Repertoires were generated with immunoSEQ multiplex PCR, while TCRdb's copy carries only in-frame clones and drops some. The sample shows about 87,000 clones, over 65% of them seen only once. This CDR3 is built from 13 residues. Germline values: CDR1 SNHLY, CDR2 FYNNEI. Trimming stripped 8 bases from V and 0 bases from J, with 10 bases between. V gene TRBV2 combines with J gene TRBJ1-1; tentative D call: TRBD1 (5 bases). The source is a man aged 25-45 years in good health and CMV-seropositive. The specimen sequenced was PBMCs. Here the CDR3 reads CASGAPLNTEAFF. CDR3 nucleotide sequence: TGTGCCAGCGGGGCTCCTTTGAACACTGAAGCTTTCTTT.